A selection of T cell receptor beta chains follows, all from one sample in a study of blood T cell repertoires in COVID-19. Here immunoSEQ multiplex PCR was the method, and the copy in TCRdb shows in-frame clones only, minus some. The sample includes about 180,000 clones, about 80% of them seen just once. Sequenced: PBMCs or T cells enriched from blood (not recorded which). The receptors originated from a man aged 60 to 75 who had been exposed to COVID-19. Both conserved end residues are part of each CDR3. Each record gives: V gene, D gene, clone size, J gene, CDR3 protein, CDR3 DNA. A D gene is named only where the DNA matches it firmly. Some rows mark clone size as missing; the rest say once, few, many or name a class of expanded clone.

V: TRBV20-1; D: TRBD2; size: -; J: TRBJ2-1; CDR3: CSASPTSGSYNEQFF; DNA: TGCAGTGCTAGTCCCACTAGCGGGAGTTACAATGAGCAGTTCTTC
V: TRBV6-1; D: -; size: few; J: TRBJ1-1; CDR3: CASSEAPEGGATEAFF; DNA: TGTGCCAGCAGTGAAGCGCCGGAAGGGGGGGCCACTGAAGCTTTCTTT
V: TRBV10-1; D: TRBD2; size: -; J: TRBJ2-7; CDR3: CASSDPSGRVRYF; DNA: TGCGCCAGCAGTGACCCTAGCGGGAGGGTACGGTACTTC
V: TRBV30; D: TRBD1; size: once; J: TRBJ1-4; CDR3: CAWGGGAGHLDEKLFF; DNA: TGTGCCTGGGGAGGGGGCGCCGGGCATCTGGATGAAAAACTGTTTTTT
V: TRBV7-9; D: TRBD1; size: many; J: TRBJ1-2; CDR3: CASSAIRDRGLPGYTF; DNA: TGTGCCAGCAGCGCGATCCGGGACAGGGGGCTTCCTGGCTACACCTTC
V: TRBV21-1; D: -; size: -; J: TRBJ2-6; CDR3: CASRRDRESSGANVLTF; DNA: TGTGCCAGCAGGCGCGACAGGGAGAGCTCTGGGGCCAACGTCCTGACTTTC
V: TRBV6-6; D: -; size: -; J: TRBJ2-7; CDR3: CASSYPAGEQYF; DNA: TGTGCCAGCAGTTACCCTGCCGGCGAGCAGTACTTC
V: TRBV27; D: TRBD1; size: -; J: TRBJ1-6; CDR3: CASSLIDRGRSPLHF; DNA: TGTGCCAGCAGTTTAATCGACAGGGGGCGGTCACCCCTCCACTTT
V: TRBV5-1; D: -; size: -; J: TRBJ2-1; CDR3: CASSPVFGGVQFF; DNA: TGCGCCAGCAGCCCGGTGTTTGGCGGGGTGCAGTTCTTC
V: TRBV6-5; D: TRBD1; size: -; J: TRBJ1-2; CDR3: CASSYKGAGYTF; DNA: TGTGCCAGCAGTTACAAGGGGGCTGGCTACACCTTC
V: TRBV29-1; D: TRBD1; size: -; J: TRBJ2-2; CDR3: CSVEPGQGTTGELFF; DNA: TGCAGCGTTGAACCGGGACAGGGTACCACCGGGGAGCTGTTTTTT
V: TRBV5-1; D: -; size: -; J: TRBJ1-1; CDR3: CASSSGLGNTEAFF; DNA: TGCGCCAGCAGCTCAGGGTTGGGGAACACTGAAGCTTTCTTT
V: TRBV18; D: TRBD2; size: -; J: TRBJ2-1; CDR3: CASSPEGLAGVGINNEQFF; DNA: TGTGCCAGCTCACCAGAGGGACTAGCGGGAGTAGGGATCAACAATGAGCAGTTCTTC
V: TRBV7-9; D: -; size: -; J: TRBJ2-1; CDR3: CASSLGATRETSQFF; DNA: TGTGCCAGCAGCTTAGGAGCCACTCGAGAGACTTCGCAGTTCTTC
V: TRBV24-1; D: TRBD1; size: -; J: TRBJ2-3; CDR3: CATSDLSRDRENTDTQYF; DNA: TGTGCCACCAGTGACCTCAGCCGGGACAGGGAAAACACAGATACGCAGTATTTT
V: TRBV6-2/TRBV6-3; D: -; size: -; J: TRBJ2-1; CDR3: CASSYSSEGGEQFF; DNA: TGTGCCAGCAGTTACTCGTCGGAGGGGGGGGAGCAGTTCTTC
V: TRBV5-1; D: TRBD2; size: -; J: TRBJ2-3; CDR3: CASSSGLAGGRPSTDTQYF; DNA: TGCGCCAGCAGCTCCGGACTAGCGGGAGGGCGCCCTAGCACAGATACGCAGTATTTT
V: TRBV30; D: TRBD2; size: -; J: TRBJ2-2; CDR3: CAWSVGGTTNTGELFF; DNA: TGTGCCTGGAGTGTGGGAGGGACTACGAACACCGGGGAGCTGTTTTTT
V: TRBV5-8; D: -; size: -; J: TRBJ2-1; CDR3: CASNKEVDQFF; DNA: TGTGCCAGCAACAAGGAGGTGGATCAGTTCTTC
V: TRBV18; D: -; size: once; J: TRBJ1-1; CDR3: CASSPPFEGFTEAFF; DNA: TGTGCCAGCTCACCACCGTTTGAGGGATTCACTGAAGCTTTCTTT
V: TRBV6-2/TRBV6-3; D: TRBD1; size: once; J: TRBJ1-5; CDR3: CASSPGTGRGISNQPQHF; DNA: TGTGCCAGCAGCCCTGGGACAGGGAGGGGGATTAGCAATCAGCCCCAGCATTTT
V: TRBV7-9; D: -; size: once; J: TRBJ1-5; CDR3: CASSLGGNGQPQHF; DNA: TGTGCCAGCAGCTTGGGAGGAAACGGACAGCCCCAGCATTTT
V: TRBV2; D: TRBD2; size: -; J: TRBJ2-7; CDR3: CASREGLAGYYEQYF; DNA: TGTGCCAGCAGGGAGGGACTAGCGGGGTACTACGAGCAGTACTTC
V: TRBV3-1/TRBV3-2; D: TRBD2; size: -; J: TRBJ2-1; CDR3: CASSHKLAGGGNNEQFF; DNA: TGTGCCAGCAGCCACAAACTAGCGGGAGGGGGGAACAATGAGCAGTTCTTC
V: TRBV28; D: -; size: -; J: TRBJ1-2; CDR3: CASSSTGPPGNYGYTF; DNA: TGTGCCAGCAGTTCCACAGGTCCGCCAGGCAACTATGGCTACACCTTC
V: TRBV5-1; D: -; size: -; J: TRBJ2-7; CDR3: CASSLAEVGAGSHEQYF; DNA: TGCGCCAGCAGCTTGGCCGAAGTGGGCGCGGGGTCCCACGAGCAGTACTTC
V: TRBV11-2; D: TRBD1; size: -; J: TRBJ1-5; CDR3: CASSINRDRNQPQHF; DNA: TGTGCCAGCAGCATCAACCGGGACAGGAATCAGCCCCAGCATTTT
V: TRBV18; D: -; size: -; J: TRBJ1-1; CDR3: CASSPPAGLNTEAFF; DNA: TGTGCCAGCTCACCACCGGCAGGATTGAACACTGAAGCTTTCTTT
V: TRBV27; D: -; size: -; J: TRBJ1-4; CDR3: CASSFCQVKVTNEKLFF; DNA: TGTGCCAGCAGTTTTTGCCAGGTAAAGGTCACTAATGAAAAACTGTTTTTT
V: TRBV29-1; D: TRBD2; size: -; J: TRBJ2-7; CDR3: CSVRSSGSSYEQYF; DNA: TGCAGCGTCCGATCTAGCGGGAGCTCCTACGAGCAGTACTTC
V: TRBV4-1; D: -; size: -; J: TRBJ1-1; CDR3: CASSQDLIGIRALNTEAFF; DNA: TGCGCCAGCAGCCAAGATTTAATCGGGATTCGGGCATTGAACACTGAAGCTTTCTTT
V: TRBV6-2/TRBV6-3; D: TRBD1; size: -; J: TRBJ1-5; CDR3: CASSYEAGGASNQPQHF; DNA: TGTGCCAGCAGTTATGAAGCAGGGGGCGCGAGCAATCAGCCCCAGCATTTT
V: TRBV6-5; D: -; size: -; J: TRBJ1-2; CDR3: CASRPPGGFNYGYTF; DNA: TGTGCCAGCAGGCCCCCCGGGGGTTTTAACTATGGCTACACCTTC
V: TRBV6-2/TRBV6-3; D: -; size: -; J: TRBJ2-5; CDR3: CASSYGRRETQYF; DNA: TGTGCCAGCAGTTATGGCAGGAGGGAGACCCAGTACTTC
V: TRBV7-8; D: TRBD2; size: -; J: TRBJ2-1; CDR3: CASSLEARLAGAGDEQFF; DNA: TGTGCCAGCAGCTTAGAGGCGAGGTTAGCGGGAGCGGGGGATGAGCAGTTCTTC
V: TRBV9; D: -; size: -; J: TRBJ2-7; CDR3: CASSVVDTYSYEQYF; DNA: TGTGCCAGCAGCGTAGTTGACACCTACTCCTACGAGCAGTACTTC
V: TRBV5-1; D: TRBD1; size: -; J: TRBJ1-1; CDR3: CASSFPGQQEAFF; DNA: TGCGCCAGCAGCTTCCCGGGACAGCAAGAAGCTTTCTTT